These 8 T cell receptor beta chains were all obtained from the same sample, sequenced in a study of CD8 T cells in ankylosing spondylitis. TCRdb called the 5' RACE reads again in MiXCR, with one record for every CDR3 protein. The profile covers roughly 90,000 distinct CDR3 sequences, with over 6.5% appearing a single time and 9.9% taken by the ten largest. The sequenced material came from blood, either unsorted or a sorted T cell fraction (not recorded which). These receptors were taken from a male donor with ankylosing spondylitis or in good health (not recorded which).

This clonotype was detected ten times or more. V usage is TRBV5-5 and J usage is TRBJ1-3; a weak D match, TRBD1 (5 bases). The V and J ends lost 1 base and 2 bases respectively, with 13 bases between them. Germline CDR1 is SGHKS and CDR2 is YYEKEE (reference sequence). The CDR3 has 16 amino acids. This CDR3 is CASSLFIGGTGNTIYF. CDR3 coding DNA: TGTGCCAGCAGCTTGTTCATCGGGGGGACTGGAAACACCATATATTTT.

This clonotype was detected ten times or more. This rearrangement joins TRBV4-3 to TRBJ2-2; D possibly corresponds to TRBD1 (5 bases). CDR3 length: 16 amino acids. Germline lookup yields CDR1 LGHNA and CDR2 YSLEER. The ends were cut back, 0 bases at V and 5 bases at J, with 13 bases in the middle. In DNA form, the CDR3 reads TGCGCCAGCAGCCAAGAAGGAGTCAGGGTTACCGGGGAGCTGTTTTTT. Protein: CASSQEGVRVTGELFF.

This clonotype was picked up a small number of times. V is TRBV29-1 and J is TRBJ2-7; 9 nucleotides agree with TRBD1. The CDR3 length is 13 residues. V lost 6 bases, J lost 5 bases, and 8 bases stayed unmatched. CDR1 SQVTM and CDR2 ANQGSEA come from the germline V gene. In DNA, the CDR3 is TGCAGCGTGGGGGACAGGGAAGACGACGAGCAGTACTTC. This gives the protein CSVGDREDDEQYF.

The table lists this clonotype with many counts. The chain couples TRBV11-2 to TRBJ2-2; TRBD2 agrees at 8 bases. The germline V gene encodes CDR1 SGHAT and CDR2 FQNNGV. This CDR3 is built from 15 residues. The J segment lost 6 bases and the V segment lost 3 bases, leaving 6 bases of the junction unmatched. The CDR3 protein is CASSFSGNLPGELFF. For the CDR3, the DNA is TGTGCCAGCAGCTTTAGCGGGAATCTCCCCGGGGAGCTGTTTTTT.

Ten or more counts support this clonotype. The CDR3: CASSLFRAGYSNQPQHF. The DNA for the CDR3 is TGTGCCAGCAGCTTGTTCAGGGCCGGTTATAGCAATCAGCCCCAGCATTTT. The genes are TRBV5-6 and TRBJ1-5, with D possibly being TRBD1 (5 bases). Germline CDR1 SGHDT, CDR2 YYEEEE. The CDR3 is 17 amino acids. V was cut by 1 base and J by 0 bases, with 14 bases left in between.

This clonotype was picked up many times. V usage is TRBV20-1 and J usage is TRBJ2-2; 7 bases agree with TRBD1. The V segment lost 0 bases and the J segment 1 base; nucleotides outside the gene matches: 5. CDR1 is DFQATT and CDR2 is SNEGSKA in the germline V gene (reference sequence). This CDR3 region has 16 residues. This CDR3 reads CSARDLRQGNTGELFF. In DNA form, the CDR3 reads TGCAGTGCTAGAGATCTCAGACAGGGGAACACCGGGGAGCTGTTTTTT.

This clonotype was seen ten or more times. The genes are TRBV29-1 and TRBJ2-7; D not resolved. The CDR3 covers 11 residues. The germline V and J ends were trimmed by 1 base and 3 bases, with 4 bases remaining between them. CDR1 and CDR2 (germline): SQVTM, ANQGSEA. DNA for the CDR3: TGCAGCGTTGAAGGCGGCTACGAGCAGTACTTC. Translated: CSVEGGYEQYF.

This clonotype was seen ten or more times. This chain joins TRBV12-3 or TRBV12-4 and TRBJ2-3, with D perhaps TRBD1 or TRBD2 (5 bases each). The V end was cut by 7 bases, the J end by 7 bases, with 21 bases between. CDR3 size: 15 residues. The CDR3 is CASNSRDGMGHTQYF. Written as DNA, the CDR3 is TGTGCCAGCAACTCCAGGGACGGGATGGGACATACGCAGTATTTT.